The 6 T cell receptor beta chains below come from one sample, sequenced in a study of T cells in Graves' hyperthyroidism and ophthalmopathy. The source material, RNA transcripts, was used to amplify TCR beta CDR3 regions. In the first-round RT-PCR of the TCR CDR3, the HTBI primer set was used. TCRdb re-called the multiplex PCR reads with MiXCR, one entry per CDR3 protein. The sample lists 200,000 to 250,000 distinct CDR3 sequences, almost 25% occurring once. What was sequenced was blood. Receptor source: a middle-aged woman with Graves' ophthalmopathy.

The V call is TRBV6-5, the J call TRBJ2-2; D is undetermined. Trimming removed 0 bases at V and 2 bases at J, with 13 bases between. The germline V gene encodes CDR1 MNHEY and CDR2 SVGAGI. The CDR3 extends over 17 amino acids. The CDR3 region is CASSYSKGYLNTGELFF. CDR3 DNA: TGTGCCAGCAGTTACTCGAAGGGCTACCTCAACACCGGGGAGCTGTTTTTT.

This clonotype was observed at least ten times. J is TRBJ2-1 and V is TRBV24-1; tentatively, D is TRBD2 (6 bases). V lost 3 bases, J lost 6 bases, and 17 bases lay in between. CDR3 size: 16 residues. Germline CDR1 and CDR2: KGHDR and SFDVKD. The CDR3 region has the DNA TGTGCCACCAGTGATCTAGCGTTTGGGTCGAGCAATGAGCAGTTCTTC. The encoded protein is CATSDLAFGSSNEQFF.

At least ten counts were recorded for this clonotype. V and J are TRBV24-1 and TRBJ2-5; 8 positions agree with TRBD2. Looked up from germline, CDR1 is KGHDR and CDR2 is SFDVKD. The ends lost 5 bases at V and 4 bases at J; junction bases unmatched: 8. The CDR3 runs 15 residues. The chain's CDR3 is CATSARREVPETQYF. In DNA, the CDR3 is TGTGCCACCAGTGCGCGGCGGGAGGTACCAGAGACCCAGTACTTC.

This clonotype was seen repeatedly, ten times or more. V usage is TRBV20-1 and J usage is TRBJ1-5, with TRBD1 matching 10 bases. V shed 3 bases and J 6 bases; nucleotides not matched to a gene: 8. The CDR3 consists of 15 residues. Germline-derived CDR1 and CDR2 are DFQATT and SNEGSKA (reference sequence). CDR3: CSASKTGGTGQPQHF. In nucleotides, the CDR3 is TGCAGTGCTAGTAAGACAGGGGGCACCGGTCAGCCCCAGCATTTT.

V usage is TRBV29-1 and J usage is TRBJ1-1, with 7 bases aligning to TRBD1. Germline V lookup: CDR1 SQVTM, CDR2 ANQGSEA. Trimming took 5 bases from V and 6 from J; bases not matched to a gene: 15. The CDR3 is 15 residues long. The CDR3 DNA reads as TGCAGCGTTATGGGACAGAACACGGGCTTGGCTGAAGCTTTCTTT. Translating it yields CSVMGQNTGLAEAFF.

This clonotype was observed many times. V usage is TRBV28 and J usage is TRBJ2-4, with TRBD2 matching 8 bases. CDR3 length: 18 residues. Trimming at V came to 6 bases and at J to 0 bases, leaving 13 bases not matched to a gene. Per the germline V gene, CDR1 is MDHEN and CDR2 is SYDVKM. The chain's CDR3 is CASSRGAGGELAKNIQYF. The CDR3 DNA follows: TGTGCCAGCAGCCGCGGGGCGGGGGGAGAACTAGCCAAAAACATTCAGTACTTC.